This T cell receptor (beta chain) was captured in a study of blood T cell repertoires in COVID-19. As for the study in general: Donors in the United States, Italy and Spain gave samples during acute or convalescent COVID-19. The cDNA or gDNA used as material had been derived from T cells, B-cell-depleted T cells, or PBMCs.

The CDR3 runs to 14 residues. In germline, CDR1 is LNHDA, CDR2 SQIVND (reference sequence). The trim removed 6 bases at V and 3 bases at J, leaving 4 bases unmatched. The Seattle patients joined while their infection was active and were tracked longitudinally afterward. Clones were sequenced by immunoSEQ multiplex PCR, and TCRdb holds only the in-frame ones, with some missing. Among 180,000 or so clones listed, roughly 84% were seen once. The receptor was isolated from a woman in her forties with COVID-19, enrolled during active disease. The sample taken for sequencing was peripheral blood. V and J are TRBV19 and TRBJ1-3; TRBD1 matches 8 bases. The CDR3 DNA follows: TGTGCCAGTAGCACGACAGGGGATGGAAACACCATATATTTT. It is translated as CASSTTGDGNTIYF.